Below, 32 T cell receptor beta chains from the same sample are listed, as sequenced in a study of T cell clonality in common variable immunodeficiency. For these receptors, no antigen is known. Study findings and constraints: Reportedly, TCR beta sequences from common variable immunodeficiency showed fewer deletions and N-nucleotide insertions.

The table came from immunoSEQ multiplex PCR; TCRdb's copy has only in-frame clones and leaves some out. The counts give about 33,000 clones, none of them seen only once; about 6.7% is held by the top ten. The sequencing sample was made of peripheral blood mononuclear cells. The source is a human donor with common variable immunodeficiency.

This clone came up many times. The read ends 3 residues early relative to the CDR3; the germline J gene fills the gap. The chain has TRBV7-9 and TRBJ1-4; no reliable D call. Germline CDR1 is SEHNR and CDR2 is FQNEAQ (reference sequence). This CDR3 contains 12 residues. CDR3 sequence reads: CASSLEDLELFF. CDR3 DNA, as far as it was read: TGTGCCAGCAGCTTAGAAGACTTAGAA.

This clone was counted at least ten times. The read halts 3 residues ahead of the CDR3 end, with the missing end drawn from the germline J gene. The genes are TRBV14 and TRBJ1-3; D remains unclear. There are 13 residues in the CDR3. The ends were cut back, 4 bases at V and 4 bases at J, with 8 bases in the middle. Germline V gives CDR1 SGHDN, CDR2 FVKESK. The DNA read from the CDR3 is TGTGCCAGCAGCCCTTTTATCGGAAACACC. It translates to CASSPFIGNT. From start to end, the CDR3 is CASSPFIGNTIYF. The full variable domain, with the rest looked up from reference TRBV14 and TRBJ1-3, is EAGVTQFPSHSVIEKGQTVTLRCDPISGHDNLYWYRRVMGKEIKFLLHFVKESKQDESGMPNNRFLAERTGGTYSTLKVQPAELEDSGVYFCASSPFIGNTIYFGEGSWLTVV.

Regarding this clone: The read terminates 3 residues ahead of where the CDR3 ends, so the germline J gene completes it. The rearrangement uses TRBV7-9 and TRBJ1-3; D gene unclear. CDR3 length: 15 residues. V was pared by 1 base and J by 1 base, with 8 bases between. Germline assignment: CDR1 SEHNR and CDR2 FQNEAQ (reference sequence). Here the CDR3 reads CASSLGLTSGNTIYF. CDR3 DNA, as far as it was read: TGTGCCAGCAGCTTAGGCCTTACTTCTGGAAACACC.

A word on this clone: The read ends 3 residues shy of where the CDR3 ends; the end is completed using the germline J gene. The gene calls are TRBV18 and TRBJ1-1; D remains ambiguous. The germline V gene encodes CDR1 KGHSH and CDR2 LQKENI. Deletions cut 2 bases from V and 0 bases from J, with 4 bases between. The CDR3 extends over 13 amino acids. CDR3: CASSPEVNTEAFF. Partial CDR3 DNA: TGTGCCAGCTCACCAGAGGTGAACACTGAA.

This clone has a count of ten or more. The read terminates 3 residues before the CDR3 end, so the remaining end is supplied by the germline J gene. V is TRBV30 and J is TRBJ1-1, with no clear D. This CDR3 comprises 13 residues. Germline assignment: CDR1 GTSNPN and CDR2 SVGIG (reference sequence). Trimming left V 0 bases short and J 1 base short, with 6 bases between. CDR3 region: CAWSVGGNTEAFF. The sequenced part of the CDR3 DNA is TGTGCCTGGAGTGTTGGCGGGAACACTGAA.

This clone was counted between two and nine times. The read ends 3 residues early relative to the CDR3; the germline J gene fills the gap. The chain recombines TRBV2 with TRBJ1-4; possible D gene TRBD1, 5 bases. The CDR3 is made up of 18 amino acids. Germline lookup yields CDR1 SNHLY and CDR2 FYNNEI. The V end was cut by 2 bases, the J end by 3 bases, with 19 bases between. The CDR3 bases that were read are TGTGCCAGCAGTGAACTACCCGACCAGGGTCCGGCTAATGAAAAA. Translating it yields CASSELPDQGPANEK. The entire CDR3 reads CASSELPDQGPANEKLFF.

To note about this clone: The sequenced fragment ends 3 residues before the CDR3 boundary, so the rest is inferred from the germline J gene. The genes are TRBV30 and TRBJ2-2; 8 bases match TRBD2. The CDR3 runs 17 residues. The germline V gene encodes CDR1 GTSNPN and CDR2 SVGIG (reference sequence). The V gene end was trimmed by 0 bases and the J gene end by 5 bases; junction bases not matched to a gene: 11. CDR3 DNA, as far as it was read: TGTGCCTGGAGTGTACTAGGCGGGGGGCAGAGGACCGGGGAG. Its protein product is CAWSVLGGGQRTGE. The whole CDR3 sequence reads CAWSVLGGGQRTGELFF.

This clone was counted at least ten times. The CDR3 end lies 3 residues beyond the end of the read and is filled in from the germline J gene. The chain couples TRBV5-4 to TRBJ1-5; TRBD1 matches 9 bases. Germline V lookup: CDR1 SGHNT, CDR2 YYREEE (reference sequence). With V trimmed by 4 bases and J by 2 bases, 4 bases remained unmatched. The CDR3 loop spans 15 amino acids. This CDR3 reads CASSNRDRGNQPQHF. The covered CDR3 bases are TGTGCCAGCAGCAACCGGGACAGGGGCAATCAGCCC.

This clone was found a few times. The CDR3 DNA, read in part, is TGTGCCAGCTCACCAACTTCCTACGAG. Translation: CASSPTSYE. The entire CDR3 protein is CASSPTSYEQYF. The rearrangement uses TRBV18 and TRBJ2-7, with D uncertain. The read finishes 3 residues shy of the CDR3 end, and the germline J gene is used to complete it. This CDR3 has 12 residues. Trimming removed 2 bases at V and 1 base at J, with 3 bases between. From germline, CDR1 is KGHSH and CDR2 LQKENI. The full variable domain, completed using reference TRBV18 and TRBJ2-7, is NAGVMQNPRHLVRRRGQEARLRCSPMKGHSHVYWYRQLPEEGLKFMVYLQKENIIDESGMPKERFSAEFPKEGPSILRIQQVVRGDSAAYFCASSPTSYEQYFGPGTRLTVT.

This clone was detected only a few times. From the germline J gene comes the end of the CDR3, since the read stops 3 residues before it. V gene TRBV19 combines with J gene TRBJ2-7; 7 bases line up with TRBD1. The germline V gene has CDR1 LNHDA and CDR2 SQIVND (reference sequence). CDR3 length: 16 amino acids. Trimming cost V 4 bases and J 0 bases; bases outside gene matches: 9. The CDR3 DNA, read in part, is TGTGCCAGTAGTAGGGGCGACAGGGACCTCTCCTACGAG. Translating gives CASSRGDRDLSYE. The whole CDR3 protein is CASSRGDRDLSYEQYF.

Ten or more counts support this clone. The covered CDR3 bases are TGCGCCAGCAGCGCGACAGGGGGCCGGGACACCGGGGAG. The encoded protein is CASSATGGRDTGE. The CDR3 in full is CASSATGGRDTGELFF. V is TRBV5-1 and J is TRBJ2-2; 10 nucleotides line up with TRBD1. The read is 3 residues too short to cover the CDR3 end, so that end is filled in from the germline J gene. The CDR3 spans 16 residues. Trimming removed 4 bases from V and 3 bases from J; junction bases left unmatched: 6. CDR1 and CDR2 from the germline V gene are SGHRS and YFSETQ.

This clone was picked up a small number of times. The CDR3 goes on 3 residues after the read ends, and that part is filled in from the germline J gene. The V call is TRBV30, the J call TRBJ1-6; a possible D gene is TRBD1 (5 bases). Trimming stripped 0 bases from V and 7 bases from J, with 10 bases between. Germline lookup yields CDR1 GTSNPN and CDR2 SVGIG (reference sequence). The CDR3 spans 14 residues. This CDR3 reads CAWSVGQGNSPLHF. Partial CDR3 DNA: TGTGCCTGGAGTGTAGGGCAGGGAAATTCACCC. Based on the CDR3 plus reference TRBV30 and TRBJ1-6, the full variable domain is SQTIHQWPATLVQPVGSPLSLECTVEGTSNPNLYWYRQAAGRGLQLLFYSVGIGQISSEVPQNLSASRPQDRQFILSSKKLLLSDSGFYLCAWSVGQGNSPLHFGNGTRLTVT.

For this clone: The CDR3 extends 3 residues past the end of the read, so its final part is completed from the germline J gene. The chain employs TRBV30 and TRBJ1-6, with TRBD1 matching over 9 bases. Germline CDR1 and CDR2: GTSNPN and SVGIG (reference sequence). The length of the CDR3 is 20 residues. V lost 2 bases to trimming and J lost 0 bases; unmatched junction nucleotides: 14. CDR3 DNA (partial): TGTGCCTGGAGTTGGGGGACAGGGACCCGGGTGGGCTCCTATAATTCACCC. It is translated as CAWSWGTGTRVGSYNSP. The CDR3 in full is CAWSWGTGTRVGSYNSPLHF.

This clone has a count of ten or more. Read data end 3 residues before the CDR3 end; the end is taken from the germline J gene. The rearrangement uses TRBV20-1 and TRBJ2-1; 7 nucleotides line up with TRBD1. CDR1 is DFQATT and CDR2 is SNEGSKA in the germline V gene (reference sequence). V shed 3 bases, J shed 5 bases, and the junction held 7 bases outside the gene matches. CDR3 length: 14 amino acids. CDR3 in amino acids: CSARGQGEDNEQFF. Partial CDR3 DNA: TGCAGTGCTAGGGGGCAGGGGGAAGACAATGAG.

This clone was observed many times. The read is 3 residues too short to cover the CDR3 end, so that end is filled in from the germline J gene. The rearrangement joins TRBV15 to TRBJ2-7; D is perhaps TRBD1 (6 bases). Trimming cost V 3 bases and J 1 base, with 13 bases left between them. The length of the CDR3 is 15 residues. CDR1 is LNHNV, CDR2 YYDKDF, per germline (reference sequence). The CDR3 spells CATSSWTEGSYEQYF. The sequenced part of the CDR3 DNA is TGTGCCACCAGCAGTTGGACAGAGGGATCCTACGAG.

This clone has a count of ten or more. CDR3 DNA (partial): TGTGCCAGCCCTAGCGGGGGCTTGTACCAAGAGACC. This sequence encodes CASPSGGLYQET. The complete CDR3 reads CASPSGGLYQETQYF. The chain links TRBV2 to TRBJ2-5; 10 bases agree with TRBD2. The observed sequence ends 3 residues before the CDR3 terminus, with the missing tail filled in from the germline J gene. V gave up 8 bases and J gave up 0 bases; unmatched junction bases: 6. CDR1 is SNHLY and CDR2 is FYNNEI in the germline V gene. This CDR3 has 15 residues.

This clone was counted only a few times. The CDR3 goes on 3 residues after the read ends, and that part is filled in from the germline J gene. V usage is TRBV30 and J usage is TRBJ1-6, with D possibly being TRBD1 (5 bases). Germline V gene data show CDR1 as GTSNPN and CDR2 as SVGIG (reference sequence). V was pared by 6 bases and J by 6 bases, with 12 bases between. The CDR3 contains 13 residues. The covered CDR3 bases are TGTGCCTGTCGTTCGGGGGGTAATTCACCC. It encodes CACRSGGNSP. The entire CDR3 is CACRSGGNSPLHF.

This clone was found many times. The read stops 3 residues short of the end of the CDR3; the missing end is completed from the germline J gene. V usage is TRBV29-1 and J usage is TRBJ2-5, with TRBD1 identical over 7 bases. Germline V gene sequence: CDR1 SQVTM, CDR2 ANQGSEA. Trimming at V came to 7 bases and at J to 1 base, leaving 3 bases not matched to a gene. The CDR3 is 12 amino acids. The CDR3 sequence: CSAGQVQETQYF. The CDR3 DNA, read in part, is TGCAGCGCTGGACAGGTCCAAGAGACC.

This clone was recorded at least ten times. The read ends 3 residues before the CDR3 terminus; that terminus is restored from the germline J gene. The J gene is TRBJ1-5, the V gene TRBV5-5; D is unresolved. CDR1 is SGHKS and CDR2 is YYEKEE in the germline V gene (reference sequence). The length of the CDR3 is 13 residues. The V gene lost 2 bases and the J gene lost 0 bases, with 3 bases spanning the gap. CDR3 loop: CASSLYSNQPQHF. CDR3 DNA, as far as it was read: TGTGCCAGCAGCTTATATAGCAATCAGCCC.

This clone turned up a few times. The read terminates 3 residues before the CDR3 end, so the remaining end is supplied by the germline J gene. The gene calls are TRBV19 and TRBJ1-1; the D is unclear. With 2 bases removed from V and 1 base from J, the gap between germline ends came to 5 bases. Looked up from germline, CDR1 is LNHDA and CDR2 is SQIVND (reference sequence). The CDR3 spans 13 residues. The sequenced CDR3 bases are TGTGCCAGTAGTATAACTCCGAACACTGAA. It translates to CASSITPNTE. The whole CDR3 region reads CASSITPNTEAFF.

Worth noting for this clone: The read finishes 3 residues shy of the CDR3 end, and the germline J gene is used to complete it. The J gene is TRBJ2-5, the V gene TRBV30, with 7 bases identical to TRBD2. Germline V gives CDR1 GTSNPN, CDR2 SVGIG (reference sequence). The J segment lost 2 bases and the V segment lost 1 base, leaving 1 base of the junction unmatched. CDR3 length: 13 residues. The CDR3 loop is CAWSGGGQETQYF. Incomplete CDR3 DNA: TGTGCCTGGAGTGGGGGGGGTCAAGAGACC.

This clone was recorded many times. The DNA ends 3 residues before the CDR3 does, and the rest of the CDR3 is filled in from the germline J gene. The chain is built from TRBV5-1 and TRBJ1-5; TRBD1 might be the D (5 bases). The CDR3 spans 14 residues. Trimming took 4 bases from V and 7 from J, leaving 15 bases between them. CDR1 is SGHRS and CDR2 is YFSETQ in the germline V gene. CDR3 DNA, as far as it was read: TGCGCCAGCAGCCCCGGAGGGGATAAGCAGCCC. This encodes CASSPGGDKQP. The full-length CDR3 reads as CASSPGGDKQPQHF.

Regarding this clone: The CDR3 end is not reached by the read, which stops 3 residues before it; the germline J gene fills it in. This chain links TRBV19 with TRBJ2-2; D is ambiguous. The germline V gene encodes CDR1 LNHDA and CDR2 SQIVND (reference sequence). CDR3 length: 16 amino acids. Trimming shortened V by 2 bases and J by 6 bases, and 16 bases separated the two germline ends. Incomplete CDR3 DNA: TGTGCCAGTAGTATATCCCTAGAAGGAAACGCCGGGGAG. Protein sequence: CASSISLEGNAGE. The complete CDR3 reads CASSISLEGNAGELFF.

This clone was found many times. The read ends 3 residues before the CDR3 terminus; that terminus is restored from the germline J gene. V gene TRBV18 combines with J gene TRBJ2-4; 9 bases are a match to TRBD1. CDR1 and CDR2 (germline): KGHSH, LQKENI. This CDR3 is 16 amino acids long. Germline trimming cut 3 bases from V and 0 bases from J; bases unmatched to any gene: 3. Incomplete CDR3 DNA: TGTGCCAGCTCACCTGGACAGGGGATAGCCAAAAACATT. Its protein is CASSPGQGIAKNI. The complete CDR3 reads CASSPGQGIAKNIQYF.

This clone was observed many times. The read ends 3 residues early relative to the CDR3; the germline J gene fills the gap. The V and J genes are TRBV3-1 (or the pseudogene TRBV3-2) and TRBJ2-7; D might be TRBD1 (6 bases). V was clipped by 2 bases and J by 2 bases, with 19 bases between them. Looked up from germline, CDR1 is LGHDT and CDR2 is YNNKEL (reference sequence). This CDR3 has 17 residues. The sequenced part of the CDR3 DNA is TGTGCCAGCAGCCAAATAGGCGGACAGTTGGACCCCTACGAG. Amino acid sequence: CASSQIGGQLDPYE. The complete CDR3 sequence is CASSQIGGQLDPYEQYF.

Concerning this clone itself: The read halts 3 residues ahead of the CDR3 end, with the missing end drawn from the germline J gene. The chain employs TRBV30 and TRBJ1-6, with D uncertain. Per germline, CDR1 GTSNPN and CDR2 SVGIG (reference sequence). This CDR3 is 14 amino acids long. Trimming pared 0 bases from V and 8 bases from J, leaving 11 bases between. CDR3: CAWSVTGWDSPLHF. Incomplete CDR3 DNA: TGTGCCTGGAGTGTAACCGGGTGGGATTCACCC. Supplemented by reference TRBV30 and TRBJ1-6, the full variable domain reads SQTIHQWPATLVQPVGSPLSLECTVEGTSNPNLYWYRQAAGRGLQLLFYSVGIGQISSEVPQNLSASRPQDRQFILSSKKLLLSDSGFYLCAWSVTGWDSPLHFGNGTRLTVT.

This clone was observed at least ten times. CDR3 loop: CASSSLGNTIYF. CDR3 DNA (partial): TGTGCCAGCAGCTCCCTCGGAAACACC. The chain links TRBV7-9 to TRBJ1-3; unclear D gene. The CDR3 extends 3 residues past the end of the read, so its final part is completed from the germline J gene. The V gene's germline CDR1 is SEHNR and CDR2 FQNEAQ (reference sequence). Trimming took off 4 bases at V and 4 bases at J, with 5 bases between the two ends. The CDR3 contains 12 residues.

This clone was counted a few times. Read coverage stops 3 residues before the CDR3 terminus; the germline J gene supplies the remainder. This chain joins TRBV5-5 and TRBJ1-2; D may be TRBD1 (6 bases). V gave up 3 bases and J gave up 6 bases, with 15 bases separating them. The CDR3 has 14 amino acids. CDR1 SGHKS and CDR2 YYEKEE come from the germline V gene (reference sequence). This chain's CDR3 is CASSSGGGFNGYTF. CDR3 DNA (partial): TGTGCCAGCAGCTCTGGGGGGGGCTTCAATGGC.

As to this clone: Read coverage stops 3 residues before the CDR3 terminus; the germline J gene supplies the remainder. The genes are TRBV19 and TRBJ2-5, with a tentative D call TRBD2 (7 bases). The CDR3 totals 13 residues. V lost 6 bases and J lost 3, with 11 bases in between. Germline values: CDR1 LNHDA, CDR2 SQIVND (reference sequence). The DNA read from the CDR3 is TGTGCCAGTAGGGGCGGGGGCGAAGAGACC. Protein sequence: CASRGGGEET. The whole CDR3 reads CASRGGGEETQYF.

The CDR3 region is CASSPDFTGDEGGYTF. CDR3 bases read: TGTGCCAGCTCACCAGATTTTACCGGGGATGAAGGTGGC. The chain employs TRBV18 and TRBJ1-2; no clear D. The read terminates 3 residues before the CDR3 end, so the remaining end is supplied by the germline J gene. V lost 2 bases and J lost 7, with 20 bases in between. Germline assignment: CDR1 KGHSH and CDR2 LQKENI. The CDR3 runs to 16 residues.

As to this clone: The read terminates 3 residues before the CDR3 end, so the remaining end is supplied by the germline J gene. The chain recombines TRBV6-1 with TRBJ2-7; the D gene is possibly TRBD1 (6 bases). The V end lost 4 bases, the J end lost 2 bases, and 9 bases lay between the germline ends. Looked up from germline, CDR1 is MNHNS and CDR2 is SASEGT. The CDR3 spans 13 residues. The CDR3: CASSASGAYEQYF. The CDR3 bases that were read are TGTGCCAGCAGTGCCTCAGGGGCCTACGAG.

This clone was counted many times. The sequenced fragment ends 3 residues before the CDR3 boundary, so the rest is inferred from the germline J gene. This chain joins TRBV19 and TRBJ2-2, with 11 bases lining up with TRBD2. The CDR3 totals 20 residues. J gave up 6 bases and V 3 bases, and 18 bases lay outside the gene matches. Germline-derived CDR1 and CDR2 are LNHDA and SQIVND (reference sequence). CDR3 region: CASSIAGLAASLSGAGELFF. CDR3 DNA (partial): TGTGCCAGTAGTATCGCGGGACTAGCGGCCTCTTTGTCCGGGGCCGGGGAG.